These 16 T cell receptor beta chains share one sample of origin, sequenced in a study of T cell changes during pregnancy in multiple sclerosis. Some clones are missing from TCRdb's copy, which holds only in-frame ones; the method was immunoSEQ multiplex PCR. The repertoire holds tens of thousands of clones, roughly 90% seen once, with about 0.81% in the top ten. The input for sequencing was CD4+ T cells from peripheral blood mononuclear cells, taken after pregnancy. The receptors stem from a female donor in good health, enrolled as a control in a pregnancy study.

The DNA for the CDR3 is TGTGCCAGCAGCTCAGGGGTCGCGAACATTCAGTACTTC. As protein: CASSSGVANIQYF. The chain has TRBV5-5 and TRBJ2-4, with a possible D match to TRBD1 (6 bases). Germline values: CDR1 SGHKS, CDR2 YYEKEE (reference sequence). CDR3 length: 13 residues. The germline V and J ends were trimmed by 3 bases and 7 bases, with 11 bases remaining between them.

This sequence joins TRBV7-9 and TRBJ2-7, with 7 bases aligning to TRBD1. The J segment lost 3 bases and the V segment lost 4 bases, leaving 6 bases of the junction unmatched. CDR3 length equals 14 residues. The germline V gene encodes CDR1 SEHNR and CDR2 FQNEAQ (reference sequence). CDR3 region: CASSSYRGHYEQYF. Here the CDR3 DNA reads TGTGCCAGCAGCTCCTACAGGGGACACTACGAGCAGTACTTC.

This chain uses TRBV28 with TRBJ2-7; 8 positions match TRBD1. In germline, CDR1 is MDHEN, CDR2 SYDVKM. The V gene end was trimmed by 11 bases and the J gene end by 6 bases; junction bases not matched to a gene: 6. This CDR3 is 11 amino acids long. The CDR3 reads CALGQASEQYF. The CDR3 bases are TGTGCCCTGGGACAGGCATCCGAGCAGTACTTC.

The V gene is TRBV18, the J gene TRBJ2-1, with TRBD1 matching over 11 bases. V was clipped by 6 bases and J by 3 bases; unmatched bases: 4. The CDR3 is 15 residues long. CDR1 is KGHSH, CDR2 LQKENI, per germline. CDR3 loop: CASSGQGDFYNEQFF. The CDR3 nucleotides read TGTGCCAGCTCGGGACAGGGGGATTTCTACAATGAGCAGTTCTTC.

The V call is TRBV10-3, the J call TRBJ1-1, with TRBD1 as a possible D gene (5 bases). V was cut by 5 bases and J by 1 base, with 11 bases left in between. The CDR3 covers 14 residues. CDR1 is ENHRY and CDR2 is SYGVKD in the germline V gene. Here the CDR3 DNA reads TGTGCCATCAGTATGACAGAAACGAACACTGAAGCTTTCTTT. It encodes CAISMTETNTEAFF.

The chain uses TRBV19 and TRBJ1-5; 9 nucleotides agree with TRBD1. V lost 8 bases and J lost 7; bases outside the gene matches: 6. This CDR3 is 13 amino acids long. Germline values: CDR1 LNHDA, CDR2 SQIVND (reference sequence). CDR3 protein: CASRDRGDQPQHF. The CDR3 DNA reads TGTGCCAGTCGTGACAGGGGGGACCAGCCCCAGCATTTT.

The rearrangement links TRBV4-1 to TRBJ1-2, with 7 positions matching TRBD1. Germline V gene lookup returns CDR1 MGHRA and CDR2 YSYEKL. This CDR3 has 16 residues. J was trimmed by 0 bases and V by 1 base; bases with no gene match: 5. This CDR3 reads CASSQAGQGANYGYTF. The CDR3 DNA is TGCGCCAGCAGCCAAGCGGGCCAGGGGGCTAACTATGGCTACACCTTC.

The V and J genes are TRBV11-2 and TRBJ2-4, with 10 bases lining up with TRBD2. V shed 6 bases and J 0 bases; nucleotides not matched to a gene: 8. Germline CDR1 reads SGHAT; CDR2 reads FQNNGV. This CDR3 contains 17 residues. DNA of the CDR3: TGTGCCAGCAGACGCTCCGGACTAGCGGAAGCCAAAAACATTCAGTACTTC. Its translation: CASRRSGLAEAKNIQYF.

The chain employs TRBV5-1 and TRBJ2-3; TRBD1 agrees at 7 bases. Losses at the gene ends were 0 bases for V and 6 bases for J; bases not matched to a gene: 4. This CDR3 region has 14 residues. Germline assignment: CDR1 SGHRS and CDR2 YFSETQ. The CDR3 region is CASSLEQGLDTQYF. CDR3 coding DNA: TGCGCCAGCAGCTTGGAACAGGGGCTCGATACGCAGTATTTT.

This chain joins TRBV6-1 and TRBJ1-5, with D possibly TRBD1 on 5 matching bases. V was pared by 2 bases and J by 0 bases, with 17 bases between. There are 18 residues in the CDR3. Germline CDR1 MNHNS, CDR2 SASEGT. CDR3 sequence (DNA): TGTGCCAGCAGTGAAAGGTCCCCACAGGAGTATAGCAATCAGCCCCAGCATTTT. Translating it yields CASSERSPQEYSNQPQHF.

The V gene is TRBV6-7, the J gene TRBJ1-3; unclear D gene. TRBV6-7 carries the ORF label, with uncertain function. CDR3 length: 17 residues. V was cut by 4 bases and J by 2 bases, with 18 bases left in between. The CDR3 loop reads CASSSRITWLPGNTIYF. DNA for the CDR3: TGTGCCAGCAGTTCCAGGATTACATGGCTCCCTGGAAACACCATATATTTT.

The chain has TRBV5-1 and TRBJ2-1, with D perhaps TRBD1 (6 bases). Germline V gene sequence: CDR1 SGHRS, CDR2 YFSETQ. The length of the CDR3 is 15 residues. Trimming pared 2 bases from V and 1 base from J, leaving 10 bases between. Here the CDR3 reads CASSFPRGSYNEQFF. The CDR3 DNA sequence: TGCGCCAGCAGCTTTCCCAGGGGATCCTACAATGAGCAGTTCTTC. Supplemented by reference TRBV5-1 and TRBJ2-1, the full variable domain reads KAGVTQTPRYLIKTRGQQVTLSCSPISGHRSVSWYQQTPGQGLQFLFEYFSETQRNKGNFPGRFSGRQFSNSRSEMNVSTLELGDSALYLCASSFPRGSYNEQFFGPGTRLTVL.

The genes are TRBV5-5 and TRBJ1-2, with TRBD1 matching over 7 bases. The CDR3 extends over 12 amino acids. V shed 1 base and J 8 bases; nucleotides not matched to a gene: 2. Germline V gives CDR1 SGHKS, CDR2 YYEKEE (reference sequence). CDR3 nucleotide sequence: TGTGCCAGCAGCTTGACAGGGGCCGGCTACACCTTC. It encodes CASSLTGAGYTF.

This clone appeared once. This chain uses TRBV5-5 with TRBJ2-2; 8 bases fit TRBD1. The CDR3 consists of 16 residues. Germline V gives CDR1 SGHKS, CDR2 YYEKEE (reference sequence). V gave up 5 bases and J gave up 10 bases; unmatched junction bases: 16. CDR3 bases: TGTGCCAGCAGTTCGGACAGGGTTCTATTTGGCGAGGAGCTGTTTTTT. Translation gives CASSSDRVLFGEELFF.

This clone appeared a single time. J is TRBJ2-2 and V is TRBV23-1; TRBD1 matches at 9 bases. TRBV23-1 is classed as an ORF, of uncertain function. Unmatched junction bases numbered 8, after V lost 7 bases and J lost 5 bases. This CDR3 region has 15 residues. Here the CDR3 DNA reads TGCGCCAGCAAGAGGGACAGGGAGCAAACCGGGGAGCTGTTTTTT. This gives the protein CASKRDREQTGELFF.

The gene calls are TRBV5-1 and TRBJ2-3; D might be TRBD2 (5 bases). V lost 4 bases to trimming and J lost 2 bases, with 14 bases between them. The V gene's germline CDR1 is SGHRS and CDR2 YFSETQ. CDR3 size: 15 residues. Here the CDR3 DNA reads TGCGCCAGCAGCGACCCCTGGCGGGTCACAGATACGCAGTATTTT. Translated, it gives CASSDPWRVTDTQYF.